The next 21 T cell receptor beta chains were all read from a single sample in a study of blood T cells in healthy people across ages. It was with a sample-barcoded 5' primer and a J-beta primer mix that a second PCR of about 6 to 12 cycles was run. TCRdb passed the 5' RACE reads through MiXCR, listing each CDR3 protein once. The sample shows approximately 800,000 distinct CDR3 sequences, roughly 25% of them seen only once. This sample also belongs to another study, concerning T cells of mothers and their children.

The sequenced material came from blood. The origin of the receptors is a boy aged 5-17 years in good health.

This chain connects TRBV9 to TRBJ2-5; the D gene could be TRBD1 or TRBD2 (5 bases each). This CDR3 region has 13 residues. V was shortened by 0 bases and J by 4 bases, with 7 bases between the two germline ends. Germline CDR1 and CDR2: SGDLS and YYNGEE. The CDR3: CASSVAGGETQYF. The CDR3 coding sequence is TGTGCCAGCAGCGTAGCTGGGGGAGAGACCCAGTACTTC.

In the case of this clonotype: It is likely a read error, because the conserved phenylalanine at the end of the CDR3 is missing. This chain joins TRBV19 and TRBJ2-5; D gene uncertain. This CDR3 region has 13 residues. Germline V gene data show CDR1 as LNHDA and CDR2 as SQIVND (reference sequence). The V end was cut by 1 base, the J end by 5 bases, with 8 bases between. This CDR3 reads CASSIALFETQYL. Here the CDR3 DNA reads TGTGCCAGTAGTATAGCCCTCTTCGAGACCCAGTACCTC.

This clonotype has only a few counts. The chain carries TRBV14 and TRBJ1-3; no clear D. Germline V CDR1 and CDR2: SGHDN, FVKESK. The CDR3 has 15 amino acids. The V end lost 1 base, the J end lost 0 bases, and 7 bases lay between the germline ends. The CDR3, as DNA: TGTGCCAGCAGCCAAGTAGTCGGCTCTGGAAACACCATATATTTT. Protein sequence: CASSQVVGSGNTIYF.

V is TRBV4-3 and J is TRBJ2-2; D remains unclear. Germline CDR1 and CDR2: LGHNA and YSLEER. CDR3 length: 15 residues. The V end was cut by 0 bases, the J end by 6 bases, with 11 bases between. CDR3 sequence reads: CASSQDALRPGELFF. Written as DNA, the CDR3 is TGCGCCAGCAGCCAAGATGCCCTACGGCCCGGGGAGCTGTTTTTT.

This clonotype was counted between two and nine times. The chain couples TRBV7-6 to TRBJ1-2; TRBD1 matches 10 bases. CDR1 is SGHVS and CDR2 is FNYEAQ in the germline V gene. V lost 5 bases, J lost 0 bases, and 9 bases stayed unmatched. CDR3 length: 17 residues. CDR3 residues: CASSRRDRGASNYGYTF. The CDR3 DNA is TGTGCCAGCAGCCGTCGGGACAGGGGCGCCTCTAACTATGGCTACACCTTC.

A word on this clonotype: At one of its ends the junction is not consistent with the germline gene, which may arise from a read error. V and J are TRBV12-3 or TRBV12-4 and TRBJ2-5; D is possibly TRBD1 or TRBD2 (5 bases each). The DNA end is more similar to TRBJ2-7, so the J call may be wrong. This CDR3 spans 15 amino acids. The CDR3 bases are TGTGCCGGCAGTATCACCGGGACGCAAGCCTACGAGCAGTACTTC. Residues: CAGSITGTQAYEQYF.

V gene TRBV9 combines with J gene TRBJ1-4; D may be TRBD1 (5 bases). The CDR3 extends over 13 amino acids. From germline, CDR1 is SGDLS and CDR2 YYNGEE. Trimming removed 4 bases from V and 8 bases from J, with 12 bases in between. CDR3 in amino acids: CASSPGADEKLFF. The CDR3 bases are TGTGCCAGCAGCCCCGGGGCGGACGAAAAACTGTTTTTT.

This chain connects TRBV27 to TRBJ2-4; tentatively, D is TRBD1 (6 bases). CDR3 length equals 13 residues. V was pared by 2 bases and J by 9 bases, with 11 bases between. CDR1 is MNHEY and CDR2 is SMNVEV in the germline V gene (reference sequence). CDR3 amino acids: CASSLGLGGIQYF. Written as DNA, the CDR3 is TGTGCCAGCAGTTTAGGCCTAGGGGGCATTCAGTACTTC.

This clonotype was picked up many times. The J gene is TRBJ2-7, the V gene TRBV20-1; D perhaps matches TRBD1 (6 bases). The CDR3 covers 13 residues. Germline V CDR1 and CDR2: DFQATT, SNEGSKA (reference sequence). Trimming shortened V by 3 bases and J by 5 bases, and 14 bases separated the two germline ends. The CDR3 region is CSASRTEVHEQYF. The CDR3 DNA reads TGCAGTGCTAGTAGGACAGAAGTCCACGAGCAGTACTTC.

The chain is built from TRBV28 and TRBJ2-7; 7 nucleotides line up with TRBD1. CDR1 is MDHEN, CDR2 SYDVKM, per germline. There are 15 residues in the CDR3. Germline trimming cut 2 bases from V and 2 bases from J; bases unmatched to any gene: 6. The CDR3 DNA follows: TGTGCCAGCAGTTTACCACCTGACAGGGCCTACGAGCAGTACTTC. Its translation is CASSLPPDRAYEQYF.

The J gene is TRBJ1-3, the V gene TRBV5-1; D possibly corresponds to TRBD1 (6 bases). The CDR3 loop spans 14 amino acids. CDR1 and CDR2 from the germline V gene are SGHRS and YFSETQ. Trimming cost V 3 bases and J 2 bases, with 9 bases left between them. CDR3 loop: CASSWGPPGNTIYF. The CDR3 bases are TGCGCCAGCAGCTGGGGGCCCCCTGGAAACACCATATATTTT.

This chain joins TRBV5-1 and TRBJ2-3; perhaps TRBD2 as D (6 bases). Trimming removed 5 bases from V and 6 bases from J, with 19 bases in between. Germline CDR1 SGHRS, CDR2 YFSETQ. The CDR3 is 15 residues long. CDR3: CASRQALARWDTQYF. CDR3 nucleotides: TGCGCCAGCAGACAGGCCCTAGCGAGATGGGATACGCAGTATTTT. Full variable domain (rest looked up from reference TRBV5-1 and TRBJ2-3): KAGVTQTPRYLIKTRGQQVTLSCSPISGHRSVSWYQQTPGQGLQFLFEYFSETQRNKGNFPGRFSGRQFSNSRSEMNVSTLELGDSALYLCASRQALARWDTQYFGPGTRLTVL.

This clonotype came up a few times. The V gene is TRBV7-9, the J gene TRBJ2-2; D not certain. V was pared by 3 bases and J by 4 bases, with 6 bases between. Per germline, CDR1 SEHNR and CDR2 FQNEAQ (reference sequence). The CDR3 length is 13 residues. CDR3 residues: CASSFGPTGELFF. Written as DNA, the CDR3 is TGTGCCAGCAGCTTCGGACCCACCGGGGAGCTGTTTTTT.

The rearrangement links TRBV7-8 to TRBJ2-7, with D uncertain. There are 12 residues in the CDR3. CDR1 is SGHVS and CDR2 is FQNEAQ in the germline V gene. Trimming cost V 7 bases and J 5 bases, with 12 bases left between them. DNA for the CDR3: TGTGCCAGCACCCCCAGGATGGACGAGCAGTACTTC. The encoded protein is CASTPRMDEQYF.

This clonotype was seen a handful of times. J is TRBJ2-5 and V is TRBV12-3 or TRBV12-4, with 9 bases fitting TRBD2. V gave up 5 bases and J gave up 4 bases; unmatched junction bases: 11. The CDR3 runs 16 residues. CDR3 residues: CASSQGLAGDLETQYF. The CDR3 nucleotides read TGTGCCAGCAGTCAGGGATTAGCGGGAGATCTAGAGACCCAGTACTTC.

This clonotype was observed a few times. The J gene is TRBJ2-1, the V gene TRBV20-1; D remains ambiguous. This CDR3 contains 15 residues. With 2 bases removed from V and 2 bases from J, the gap between germline ends came to 13 bases. Germline loops: CDR1 DFQATT, CDR2 SNEGSKA (reference sequence). This CDR3 is CSARRRSSPYNEQFF. CDR3 nucleotide sequence: TGCAGTGCTAGACGAAGGTCTTCCCCCTACAATGAGCAGTTCTTC.

This clonotype was found a few times. The V gene is TRBV7-3, the J gene TRBJ2-1; tentative D call: TRBD1 (6 bases). Germline CDR1 and CDR2: SGHTA and FQGTGA. Trimming left V 5 bases short and J 3 bases short, with 11 bases between. CDR3 size: 14 residues. The chain's CDR3 is CASSPHRVYNEQFF. The CDR3 nucleotides are TGTGCCAGCAGCCCCCACAGGGTCTACAATGAGCAGTTCTTC.

The chain joins TRBV20-1 to TRBJ2-3, with TRBD2 matching over 8 bases. Per the germline V gene, CDR1 is DFQATT and CDR2 is SNEGSKA (reference sequence). There are 20 residues in the CDR3. V lost 1 base and J lost 0; bases outside the gene matches: 18. CDR3 DNA: TGCAGTGCTAGAGGCTTCCGAAGAACTAGCGGAGGGCGGAGCACAGATACGCAGTATTTT. It specifies CSARGFRRTSGGRSTDTQYF.

The genes are TRBV7-6 and TRBJ2-7, with D possibly matching TRBD2 (7 bases). The CDR3 totals 11 residues. Trimming removed 8 bases at V and 6 bases at J, with 11 bases between. The germline V gene has CDR1 SGHVS and CDR2 FNYEAQ. CDR3 residues: CASGGAREQYF. DNA for the CDR3: TGTGCCAGCGGGGGGGCGCGCGAGCAGTACTTC.

CDR3 sequence: CASSLRSVAGARNEQFF. The CDR3 DNA reads as TGTGCCAGCAGCCTAAGATCGGTGGCGGGAGCCAGAAATGAGCAGTTCTTC. The rearrangement uses TRBV9 and TRBJ2-1; 7 nucleotides line up with TRBD2. This CDR3 has 17 residues. Trimming removed 4 bases from V and 7 bases from J; junction bases left unmatched: 17. Looked up from germline, CDR1 is SGDLS and CDR2 is YYNGEE.

The genes are TRBV4-3 and TRBJ2-3, with a weak D call TRBD1 (6 bases). CDR3 length: 15 amino acids. Trimming shortened V by 0 bases and J by 6 bases, and 13 bases separated the two germline ends. Per germline, CDR1 LGHNA and CDR2 YSLEER. The CDR3 sequence: CASSQELRQGDTQYF. DNA for the CDR3: TGCGCCAGCAGCCAAGAATTAAGGCAGGGGGATACGCAGTATTTT.